A selection of T cell receptor beta chains follows, all from one sample in a study of blood T cell repertoires in COVID-19. Data came from immunoSEQ multiplex PCR; TCRdb stores just in-frame clones and leaves some out. In the table there are approximately 150,000 clones, 80% to 90% of which are singletons. The material sequenced was peripheral blood. The receptors come from a woman in her fifties or sixties with acute or convalescent COVID-19. Each CDR3 is given with its conserved first and last residue. Each record gives: J gene, V gene, clone size, D gene, CDR3 protein, CDR3 DNA. D genes are given only for firm matches. Some rows have no size entry. The others give once, few or many, or a class for an expanded clone.

J gene: TRBJ1-4; V gene: TRBV19; clone size: -; D gene: -; CDR3 protein: CASSIVGRDNEKLFF; CDR3 DNA: TGTGCCAGTAGTATCGTGGGCAGGGATAATGAAAAACTGTTTTTT
J gene: TRBJ1-1; V gene: TRBV13; clone size: -; D gene: -; CDR3 protein: CASSLGLTGNTEAFF; CDR3 DNA: TGTGCCAGCAGCTTAGGCCTGACGGGAAACACTGAAGCTTTCTTT
J gene: TRBJ2-2; V gene: TRBV6-2/TRBV6-3; clone size: -; D gene: TRBD1; CDR3 protein: CASNPGQANTGELFF; CDR3 DNA: TGTGCCAGCAACCCGGGACAGGCGAACACCGGGGAGCTGTTTTTT
J gene: TRBJ1-2; V gene: TRBV24-1; clone size: -; D gene: -; CDR3 protein: CATSDGAVNYGYTF; CDR3 DNA: TGTGCCACCAGTGATGGAGCCGTTAACTATGGCTACACCTTC
J gene: TRBJ2-2; V gene: TRBV5-6; clone size: -; D gene: -; CDR3 protein: CASSLVPGVDLTGELFF; CDR3 DNA: TGTGCCAGCAGCTTGGTCCCGGGGGTGGATTTAACCGGGGAGCTGTTTTTT
J gene: TRBJ2-7; V gene: TRBV6-5; clone size: few; D gene: -; CDR3 protein: CASSYGGTAYEQYF; CDR3 DNA: TGTGCCAGCAGTTACGGGGGGACGGCCTACGAGCAGTACTTC
J gene: TRBJ2-1; V gene: TRBV7-9; clone size: -; D gene: TRBD2; CDR3 protein: CAARAGGRESSYNEQFF; CDR3 DNA: TGTGCCGCAAGGGCGGGGGGCCGTGAGAGCTCCTACAATGAGCAGTTCTTC
J gene: TRBJ1-2; V gene: TRBV19; clone size: -; D gene: TRBD1; CDR3 protein: CASSIFSGTGGSGYTF; CDR3 DNA: TGTGCCAGTAGTATATTCTCTGGAACAGGGGGCTCTGGCTACACCTTC
J gene: TRBJ2-5; V gene: TRBV7-2; clone size: -; D gene: -; CDR3 protein: CASSSSNSGWETQYF; CDR3 DNA: TGTGCCAGCAGCTCATCTAATTCGGGGTGGGAGACCCAGTACTTC
J gene: TRBJ1-2; V gene: TRBV9; clone size: -; D gene: -; CDR3 protein: CASSVDGVQGYTF; CDR3 DNA: TGTGCCAGCAGCGTAGACGGGGTGCAAGGCTACACCTTC
J gene: TRBJ2-7; V gene: TRBV7-9; clone size: -; D gene: TRBD2; CDR3 protein: CASTDWSRGEEQYF; CDR3 DNA: TGTGCCAGCACTGATTGGTCACGGGGGGAAGAGCAGTACTTC
J gene: TRBJ2-7; V gene: TRBV9; clone size: -; D gene: -; CDR3 protein: CASSVGVGGEQYF; CDR3 DNA: TGTGCCAGCAGCGTAGGAGTCGGCGGCGAGCAGTACTTC
J gene: TRBJ1-2; V gene: TRBV29-1; clone size: -; D gene: TRBD1; CDR3 protein: CSVGLAGGYGYTF; CDR3 DNA: TGCAGCGTTGGACTCGCAGGGGGCTATGGCTACACCTTC
J gene: TRBJ2-7; V gene: TRBV19; clone size: -; D gene: TRBD1; CDR3 protein: CASSTGTGSSYEQYF; CDR3 DNA: TGTGCCAGTAGTACCGGGACAGGGAGCTCCTACGAGCAGTACTTC
J gene: TRBJ1-5; V gene: TRBV27; clone size: -; D gene: TRBD1; CDR3 protein: CASSLLGTEYSNQPQHF; CDR3 DNA: TGTGCCAGCAGTTTGTTGGGGACAGAATATAGCAATCAGCCCCAGCATTTT
J gene: TRBJ2-1; V gene: TRBV28; clone size: -; D gene: -; CDR3 protein: CASNGPGGTGRNEQFF; CDR3 DNA: TGTGCCAGCAACGGACCGGGGGGGACAGGGAGAAATGAGCAGTTCTTC
J gene: TRBJ2-7; V gene: TRBV20-1; clone size: -; D gene: TRBD2; CDR3 protein: CSASGGVAGGF; CDR3 DNA: TGCAGTGCTAGCGGTGGGGTAGCGGGAGGCTTC
J gene: TRBJ1-2; V gene: TRBV5-1; clone size: -; D gene: TRBD1; CDR3 protein: CASRTLPGGFTNYGYTF; CDR3 DNA: TGCGCCAGCAGGACCCTCCCAGGGGGATTCACTAACTATGGCTACACCTTC
J gene: TRBJ2-5; V gene: TRBV7-8; clone size: -; D gene: TRBD1; CDR3 protein: CASSSPTGSQETQYF; CDR3 DNA: TGTGCCAGCAGTTCCCCGACAGGGTCCCAAGAGACCCAGTACTTC
J gene: TRBJ1-2; V gene: TRBV2; clone size: -; D gene: TRBD1; CDR3 protein: CASTRDSLPNPYGYTF; CDR3 DNA: TGTGCCAGCACTCGGGACAGCCTACCCAACCCCTATGGCTACACCTTC
J gene: TRBJ1-5; V gene: TRBV30; clone size: -; D gene: TRBD1; CDR3 protein: CAWRGQGNQPQHF; CDR3 DNA: TGTGCCTGGAGGGGACAGGGGAATCAGCCCCAGCATTTT
J gene: TRBJ1-4; V gene: TRBV4-3; clone size: -; D gene: TRBD1; CDR3 protein: CASSQDLGRGLGTKLFF; CDR3 DNA: TGCGCCAGCAGCCAAGATTTGGGTAGGGGGCTGGGGACAAAACTGTTTTTT
J gene: TRBJ2-7; V gene: TRBV15; clone size: once; D gene: TRBD1; CDR3 protein: CATSRDLGTGSYEQYF; CDR3 DNA: TGTGCCACCAGCAGAGATCTGGGGACAGGCTCCTACGAGCAGTACTTC
J gene: TRBJ2-7; V gene: TRBV4-3; clone size: -; D gene: -; CDR3 protein: CASSHRTSRGGETYEQYF; CDR3 DNA: TGCGCCAGCAGCCATAGAACGTCCAGGGGTGGGGAAACCTACGAGCAGTACTTC
J gene: TRBJ2-3; V gene: TRBV28; clone size: -; D gene: -; CDR3 protein: CASRPRVSGTDTQYF; CDR3 DNA: TGTGCCAGCAGGCCCCGGGTCTCAGGGACAGATACGCAGTATTTT
J gene: TRBJ1-5; V gene: TRBV19; clone size: -; D gene: -; CDR3 protein: CASSKGEGPQHF; CDR3 DNA: TGTGCCAGTAGTAAGGGGGAAGGGCCCCAGCATTTT
J gene: TRBJ2-2; V gene: TRBV7-2; clone size: once; D gene: -; CDR3 protein: CASSPEIARIGELFF; CDR3 DNA: TGTGCCAGCAGCCCCGAGATCGCCAGGATCGGGGAGCTGTTTTTT
J gene: TRBJ2-1; V gene: TRBV5-1; clone size: once; D gene: -; CDR3 protein: CASSWSGDNEQFF; CDR3 DNA: TGCGCCAGCAGCTGGTCAGGTGACAATGAGCAGTTCTTC
J gene: TRBJ1-1; V gene: TRBV18; clone size: -; D gene: TRBD1; CDR3 protein: CASSPQSAHRGDTEAFF; CDR3 DNA: TGTGCCAGCTCACCACAGAGTGCGCACAGGGGAGACACTGAAGCTTTCTTT
J gene: TRBJ1-5; V gene: TRBV19; clone size: few; D gene: -; CDR3 protein: CASSIIGEEDQPQHF; CDR3 DNA: TGTGCCAGTAGTATTATAGGGGAGGAGGATCAGCCCCAGCATTTT
J gene: TRBJ2-2; V gene: TRBV7-6; clone size: once; D gene: -; CDR3 protein: CASSLSRGVNTGELFF; CDR3 DNA: TGTGCCAGCAGCTTAAGTCGGGGAGTGAACACCGGGGAGCTGTTTTTT
J gene: TRBJ2-7; V gene: TRBV5-5; clone size: -; D gene: -; CDR3 protein: CASSLDPTVQYF; CDR3 DNA: TGTGCCAGCAGCTTGGATCCAACAGTGCAGTACTTC
J gene: TRBJ1-5; V gene: TRBV6-5; clone size: once; D gene: -; CDR3 protein: CASSYSGVSNQPQHF; CDR3 DNA: TGTGCCAGCAGTTACTCAGGGGTTAGCAATCAGCCCCAGCATTTT
J gene: TRBJ2-2; V gene: TRBV9; clone size: -; D gene: -; CDR3 protein: CASSLMDSTTGELFF; CDR3 DNA: TGTGCCAGCAGCCTCATGGACAGTACCACCGGGGAGCTGTTTTTT
J gene: TRBJ1-1; V gene: TRBV7-2; clone size: -; D gene: TRBD1; CDR3 protein: CASSFTGDTEAFF; CDR3 DNA: TGTGCCAGCAGTTTTACAGGGGACACTGAAGCTTTCTTT
J gene: TRBJ2-7; V gene: TRBV7-8; clone size: -; D gene: -; CDR3 protein: CASSPVTGGIYEQYF; CDR3 DNA: TGTGCCAGCAGCCCAGTTACGGGGGGCATCTACGAGCAGTACTTC
J gene: TRBJ2-4; V gene: TRBV3-1/TRBV3-2; clone size: -; D gene: -; CDR3 protein: CASSQVQGSPSF; CDR3 DNA: TGTGCCAGCAGCCAAGTTCAGGGTTCTCCTTCCTTC
J gene: TRBJ2-7; V gene: TRBV11-2; clone size: -; D gene: TRBD1; CDR3 protein: CASSLEGDRSYEQYF; CDR3 DNA: TGTGCCAGCAGCTTAGAGGGGGACAGGAGTTACGAGCAGTACTTC
J gene: TRBJ2-4; V gene: TRBV6-6; clone size: -; D gene: -; CDR3 protein: CASSFGDTRAKNIQYF; CDR3 DNA: TGTGCCAGCAGTTTTGGGGACACTCGAGCCAAAAACATTCAGTACTTC
J gene: TRBJ1-6; V gene: TRBV4-1; clone size: -; D gene: -; CDR3 protein: CASSLGLPRVSPLHF; CDR3 DNA: TGCGCCAGCAGCCTTGGACTCCCTCGGGTTTCACCCCTCCACTTT
J gene: TRBJ1-1; V gene: TRBV18; clone size: -; D gene: -; CDR3 protein: CASSPAGYRSTEAFF; CDR3 DNA: TGTGCCAGCTCACCGGCAGGGTACCGCTCCACTGAAGCTTTCTTT
J gene: TRBJ2-1; V gene: TRBV30; clone size: -; D gene: -; CDR3 protein: CAWRKGDEQFF; CDR3 DNA: TGTGCCTGGAGGAAGGGAGATGAGCAGTTCTTC
J gene: TRBJ1-3; V gene: TRBV30; clone size: -; D gene: -; CDR3 protein: CAWSIGQNTIYF; CDR3 DNA: TGTGCCTGGAGTATCGGACAAAACACCATATATTTT
J gene: TRBJ2-2; V gene: TRBV27; clone size: -; D gene: TRBD1; CDR3 protein: CASSKGTGSNTGELFF; CDR3 DNA: TGTGCCAGCAGTAAAGGGACAGGATCGAACACCGGGGAGCTGTTTTTT
J gene: TRBJ2-3; V gene: TRBV7-2; clone size: -; D gene: TRBD2; CDR3 protein: CASSQAGSLPDTQYF; CDR3 DNA: TGTGCCAGCAGCCAAGCGGGGTCCCTTCCGGATACGCAGTATTTT
J gene: TRBJ2-1; V gene: TRBV6-4; clone size: -; D gene: TRBD2; CDR3 protein: CASSDPGGPNNEQFF; CDR3 DNA: TGTGCCAGCAGTGACCCGGGGGGGCCCAACAATGAGCAGTTCTTC
J gene: TRBJ1-1; V gene: TRBV28; clone size: -; D gene: -; CDR3 protein: CASSLSRWAFF; CDR3 DNA: TGTGCCAGCAGTTTATCGAGGTGGGCTTTCTTT